This T cell receptor (beta chain) stems from a study of tumor-infiltrating lymphocytes in localized non-small cell lung cancer (dated by TCRdb to 2020 to 2023). In the study overall: The cohort covered several histologies, both smokers and never-smokers, and patients whose samples were collected after neoadjuvant chemotherapy. TCR sequencing was one of several integrated assays, alongside flow cytometry, multiplex immunofluorescence, RNA-seq, exome sequencing and proteomics, applied to the same patients. For 55 to 70 patients, immunoSEQ T-cell fraction was compared between paired tumor and uninvolved lung. From each patient came resected tumor tissue plus uninvolved lung tissue from that same patient, and the uninvolved lung tissue was described as non-adjacent to the tumor. The overall ICON cohort was composed of around 150 surgical patients with localized non-small cell lung cancer whose tumors were resected. The full study reports these points: Recurrence-free survival showed no association with tumor T-cell fraction measured by TCR sequencing (p = 0.61). TCR-derived T-cell fraction did not differ between the flow cytometry-defined immunotypes IM1 (good prognosis) and IM2 (poor prognosis). Assay coverage differed among patients according to how much tissue was available, so only a subset of the cohort had TCR sequencing. Higher T cell infiltration in tumors than in uninvolved lung tissue was supported by TCRbeta sequencing, consistent with immunofluorescence CD3 counts. Because different assays used different pieces of the same tissue, intratumor heterogeneity could not be separated from technical variation.

The first patient joined ICON in 2016, and enrollment wrapped up when the last patient was enrolled in the second half of 2018. A subcohort of some 80 patients provided fresh tumor and matched uninvolved tissue for in-depth immune analyses, with TCR sequencing among those analyses. DNA for TCR sequencing was isolated from bulk tissue, and no cell sorting was done. Counted from cysteine to phenylalanine, this CDR3 has 14 amino acids. Solely the CDR3 DNA is kept, with 42 bases framed from the first base. CDR1 and CDR2 were assigned from the germline V gene as SQVTM and ANQGSEA. V is shortened by 8 bases, J by 0 bases, and the region joining them spans 14 bases. The T-cell fraction in tumor and uninvolved lung tissue was obtained from TCR sequencing using the immunoSEQ assay. The authors' pipeline ran thus. To analyze survival, patients were divided into a high T-cell fraction group (upper tertile) and a low T-cell fraction group (lower two tertiles), and the two groups were compared using a log-rank test. A signed-rank test was used to test differences in T-cell fraction between paired tumor and uninvolved lung samples. TCRdb retrieved this table from immuneACCESS and kept in-frame rearrangements only. Not all clones are present; in checked studies, unresolved V genes account for under half, and no reason is known for the remainder. V, J and clone size were drawn from that table, and D and trimming were deduced from the DNA. This sample comprises 13,000 or so clones, under 90% of them detected only once. The ten biggest clones cover 7.5% to 9.5% of the sample.

This clone was detected only once. The clone's antigen remains unknown. Base qualities were left out, and no much larger clone turns up one base away. This sequence originates from a human donor with non-small cell lung cancer. The sample taken for sequencing was lung tumor tissue. The chain joins TRBV29-1 to TRBJ2-1; the D call could be TRBD1 or TRBD2, with each sharing 5 bases. The CDR3 protein is CSIRGPSSYNEQFF. The nucleotides read TGCAGCATTAGGGGACCGAGCTCCTACAATGAGCAGTTCTTC.